This T cell receptor beta chain was recovered during a study of CD8+CD57+ T cells in acquired aplastic anemia. Trimming took 7 bases from V and 4 from J, leaving 16 bases between them. This CDR3 is built from 13 residues. CDR1 is SQVTM and CDR2 is ANQGSEA in the germline V gene. Genomic DNA, serving as template, underwent TCR beta VDJ and CDR3 profiling. TCRdb called the reads again in MiXCR, with one record for every CDR3 protein. The sample lists roughly 500,000 distinct CDR3 sequences, around 32% seen once, with less than 0.85% in the top ten. Individuals selected for sequencing had exhibited CD8+CD57+ cell expansion on flow cytometry. Every patient had severe acquired aplastic anemia. This clonotype was seen only once.

The sample consisted of sorted CD4+, CD8+, or CD8+CD57+ T cells (not recorded which) from PBMCs. The rearrangement joins TRBV29-1 to TRBJ1-1; D ambiguous. The clonotype was recovered from a human donor with aplastic anemia. CDR3 DNA sequence: TGCAGCGCTGCCACGGCGGAGCGCACTGAAGCTTTCTTT. Translated, it gives CSAATAERTEAFF.